The clone carrying this T cell receptor (beta chain) has only a few counts. The antigen remains unidentified. Donors were nominally healthy when sampled, though unrecorded immune exposures were likely. The data stem from a study of cytomegalovirus exposure and HLA in healthy donors. Study context: The study placed around 85% of its approximately 430 genotyped donors in the Caucasian-associated ancestry cluster. Study results and caveats: Association of a missense DCLRE1C variant with TCR beta V- and J-gene trimming was reported in a later analysis.

The PCR made use of 60 Vbeta and 13 Jbeta primers. Sequenced by immunoSEQ multiplex PCR; TCRdb stores in-frame clones only, minus some. The sample contains approximately 110,000 clones, 15% of which appear only once. The clonotype originates from a young woman in good health and CMV-seronegative. Sequenced material: PBMCs.

CDR3 in amino acids: CASSEHTGGNQPQHF. The CDR3 DNA is TGTGCCAGCAGTGAACACACCGGGGGCAATCAGCCCCAGCATTTT. This chain connects TRBV6-1 to TRBJ1-5; no clear D gene. In germline, CDR1 is MNHNS, CDR2 SASEGT. The CDR3 runs 15 residues. The V end lost 2 bases, the J end lost 2 bases, and 10 bases lay between the germline ends.